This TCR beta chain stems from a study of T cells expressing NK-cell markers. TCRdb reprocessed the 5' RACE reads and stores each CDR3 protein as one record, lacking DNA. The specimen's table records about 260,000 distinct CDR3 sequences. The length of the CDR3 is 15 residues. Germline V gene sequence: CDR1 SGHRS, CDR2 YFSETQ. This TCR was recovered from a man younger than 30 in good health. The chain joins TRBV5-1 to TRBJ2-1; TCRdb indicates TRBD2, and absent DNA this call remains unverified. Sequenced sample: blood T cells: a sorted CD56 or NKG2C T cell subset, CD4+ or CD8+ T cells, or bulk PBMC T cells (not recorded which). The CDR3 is CASSQISEIYNEQFF.